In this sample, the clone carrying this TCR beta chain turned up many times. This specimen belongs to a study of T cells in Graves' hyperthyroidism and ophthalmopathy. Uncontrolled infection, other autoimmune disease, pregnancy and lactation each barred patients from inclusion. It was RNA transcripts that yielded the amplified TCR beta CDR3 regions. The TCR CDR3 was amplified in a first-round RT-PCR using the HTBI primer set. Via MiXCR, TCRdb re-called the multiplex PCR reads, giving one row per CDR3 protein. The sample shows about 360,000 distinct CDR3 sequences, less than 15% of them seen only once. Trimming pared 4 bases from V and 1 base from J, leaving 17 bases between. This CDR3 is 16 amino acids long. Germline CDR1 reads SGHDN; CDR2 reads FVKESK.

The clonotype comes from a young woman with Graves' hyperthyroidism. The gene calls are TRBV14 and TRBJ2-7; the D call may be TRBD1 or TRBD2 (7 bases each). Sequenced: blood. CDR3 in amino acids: CASSPGGWDRSYEQYF. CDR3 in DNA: TGTGCCAGCAGCCCGGGGGGTTGGGACAGATCCTACGAGCAGTACTTC.